A selection of T cell receptor beta chains follows, all from one sample in a study of shared clonotypes between healthy human individuals. Data came from immunoSEQ multiplex PCR; TCRdb stores just in-frame clones and leaves some out. The profile shows some 2,100,000 clones, about 93% of them singletons. Sequencing was performed on naive CD8+ T cells from PBMCs. The receptor set was obtained from a man between 18 and 35 years old in good health. Some clones in this sample may be carry-over from other donors' samples. The CDR3 runs from the conserved cysteine through the conserved F or W. The D gene is left open where the match is weak. Only some rows state a clone size, as once, few, many or a class for expanded clones.

D	V	size	J	CDR3	DNA
TRBD2	TRBV5-4	-	TRBJ2-7	CASSQTSGYEQYF	TGTGCCAGCAGTCAGACTAGCGGCTACGAGCAGTACTTC
TRBD1	TRBV28	-	TRBJ2-7	CASSLETGGFSYEQYF	TGTGCCAGCAGTTTGGAGACAGGGGGTTTCTCCTACGAGCAGTACTTC
TRBD1	TRBV7-9	-	TRBJ1-3	CASSPRTGGALDTIYF	TGTGCCAGCAGCCCGAGAACAGGGGGCGCTTTAGACACCATATATTTT
-	TRBV4-2	-	TRBJ1-4	CASSQEAAAANEKLFF	TGTGCCAGCAGCCAAGAAGCCGCCGCAGCTAATGAAAAACTGTTTTTT
-	TRBV27	once	TRBJ2-3	CASSTPGPKVTQYF	TGTGCCAGCAGTACACCGGGACCCAAGGTTACGCAGTATTTT
TRBD2	TRBV7-9	-	TRBJ2-1	CASSLVPSGFSEQFF	TGTGCCAGCAGCTTAGTACCTAGCGGGTTTTCTGAGCAGTTCTTC
-	TRBV9	many	TRBJ1-4	CASSTSGATNEKLFF	TGTGCCAGCAGCACCTCAGGGGCGACTAATGAAAAACTGTTTTTT
TRBD2	TRBV4-1	-	TRBJ2-1	CASSAPGLAGGPEYEQFF	TGCGCCAGCAGCGCACCGGGACTAGCGGGAGGGCCGGAGTATGAGCAGTTCTTC
TRBD1	TRBV19	-	TRBJ1-2	CASSSDRAHYGYTF	TGTGCCAGTAGTTCTGACAGGGCCCACTATGGCTACACCTTC
-	TRBV18	-	TRBJ2-1	CASSPTKVQTYNEQFF	TGTGCCAGCTCACCGACGAAGGTCCAGACTTACAATGAGCAGTTCTTC
-	TRBV11-2	once	TRBJ2-7	CASSHPGSEQYF	TGTGCCAGCAGCCATCCCGGGTCCGAGCAGTACTTC
-	TRBV27	-	TRBJ2-2	CASSLSSAGELFF	TGTGCCAGCAGTTTAAGTAGCGCCGGGGAGCTGTTTTTT
-	TRBV5-1	-	TRBJ2-7	CASSPRVGKDLSYEQYF	TGCGCCAGCAGCCCCAGGGTCGGAAAGGACCTCTCCTACGAGCAGTACTTC
-	TRBV7-9	-	TRBJ1-2	CASSARDWGGYTF	TGTGCCAGCAGCGCCCGGGACTGGGGTGGCTACACCTTC
-	TRBV19	-	TRBJ2-2	CASSPVFTGELFF	TGTGCCAGTAGTCCCGTATTCACCGGGGAGCTGTTTTTT
TRBD2	TRBV7-9	-	TRBJ2-1	CASSLELAGYNEQFF	TGTGCCAGCAGCTTAGAACTAGCGGGATACAATGAGCAGTTCTTC
-	TRBV6-6	-	TRBJ2-5	CASSPTGVQETQYF	TGTGCCAGCAGCCCTACCGGCGTTCAAGAGACCCAGTACTTC
-	TRBV10-3	-	TRBJ1-2	CAISESMGTGYGYTF	TGTGCCATCAGTGAGTCGATGGGGACGGGCTATGGCTACACCTTC
-	TRBV29-1	-	TRBJ2-5	CSAPLGETQYF	TGCAGCGCCCCCCTAGGGGAGACCCAGTACTTC
-	TRBV9	-	TRBJ1-2	CAGDNGYTF	TGTGCCGGTGACAACGGCTACACCTTC
TRBD2	TRBV7-2	-	TRBJ2-7	CASSVTSGKAYEQYF	TGTGCCAGCAGCGTAACCAGCGGGAAAGCCTACGAGCAGTACTTC
-	TRBV6-5	once	TRBJ2-1	CASRGKDSYNEQFF	TGTGCCAGCAGGGGTAAGGACAGTTACAATGAGCAGTTCTTC
TRBD1	TRBV7-9	-	TRBJ2-2	CASSPRTGGLTGELFF	TGTGCCAGCAGTCCAAGGACAGGGGGGCTCACCGGGGAGCTGTTTTTT
-	TRBV4-1	-	TRBJ2-1	CASSPQGSKLLNNEQFF	TGCGCCAGCAGCCCCCAAGGCTCCAAGCTCCTTAACAATGAGCAGTTCTTC
-	TRBV10-3	-	TRBJ1-1	CAISDSSSEAFF	TGTGCCATCAGTGATTCAAGTTCTGAAGCTTTCTTT
-	TRBV30	-	TRBJ2-2	CAWNQGDVLGELFF	TGTGCCTGGAATCAAGGGGACGTGCTCGGGGAGCTGTTTTTT
TRBD1	TRBV29-1	-	TRBJ2-7	CSVGTGGFNYEQYF	TGCAGCGTCGGGACAGGGGGCTTTAACTACGAGCAGTACTTC
-	TRBV6-1	once	TRBJ1-5	CASSDFPSHQPQHF	TGTGCCAGCAGTGACTTCCCTTCCCATCAGCCCCAGCATTTT
-	TRBV19	-	TRBJ2-2	CASSIEGNGELFF	TGTGCCAGTAGTATAGAGGGAAACGGGGAGCTGTTTTTT